This is a list of T cell receptor beta chains from one sample in a study of T cells in Graves' hyperthyroidism and ophthalmopathy. In TCRdb, the multiplex PCR reads were re-called with MiXCR into one record per CDR3 protein. The table has 600,000 or so distinct CDR3 sequences, 15% to 20% seen once. Sequencing input: blood. All receptors come from a woman in her 30s with Graves' hyperthyroidism. Both conserved end residues are part of each CDR3. D genes are given only for firm matches. Expanded clones get a size class; other rows say once, few or many, or leave the size out.

d_call,cdr3_length,clone_size,v_call,j_call,cdr3_nt,cdr3_aa
TRBD1,17,many,TRBV5-1,TRBJ2-1,TGCGCCAGCAGCTCTAGTGGGCCGGGACAGGGGGCCGATGAGCAGTTCTTC,CASSSSGPGQGADEQFF
-,14,few,TRBV4-2,TRBJ2-1,TGTGCCAGCAGCCAAGAAATCCAGGGATATGAGCAGTTCTTC,CASSQEIQGYEQFF
TRBD2,15,many,TRBV7-2,TRBJ2-3,TGTGCCAGCAGCTTAGGGGGGACTAGAGGGGATACGCAGTATTTT,CASSLGGTRGDTQYF
-,16,once,TRBV7-2,TRBJ2-2,TGTGCCGGCAGCTTATCCGGGGCAGGGCGCACCGGGGAGCTGTTTTTT,CAGSLSGAGRTGELFF
-,14,many,TRBV7-2,TRBJ2-1,TGTGCCAGCAGCTCCAAAGTGGGGGTGCGAGGGCAGTTCTTC,CASSSKVGVRGQFF
-,15,few,TRBV24-1,TRBJ2-3,TGTGCCACACAGGACCCTAGGGAGGTCACAGATACGCAGTATTTT,CATQDPREVTDTQYF
-,15,few,TRBV5-1,TRBJ1-4,TGCGCCAGCAGTCCCCTAGGGGACTGGAATGAAAAACTGTTTTTT,CASSPLGDWNEKLFF
-,15,-,TRBV4-1,TRBJ1-5,TGCGCCAGCAGCCAAGTTCAGGGGTCACTGCAGCCCCAGCATTTT,CASSQVQGSLQPQHF
-,15,few,TRBV19,TRBJ1-5,TGTGCCAGTAGTATGAGGGGGGCGCCTAATCAGCCCCAGCATTTT,CASSMRGAPNQPQHF
TRBD1,15,-,TRBV6-5,TRBJ1-1,TGTGCCAGCAGTTCCGACAGGGTGGGGGACACTGAAGCTTTCTTT,CASSSDRVGDTEAFF
TRBD1,15,many,TRBV12-3/TRBV12-4,TRBJ1-2,TGTGCCAGCAGTCCCGGGACAGCAACTAACTATGGCTACACCTTC,CASSPGTATNYGYTF
-,13,few,TRBV11-3,TRBJ2-1,TGTGCCAGCAGCTTGGGGGTGAAGGATGAGCAGTTCTTC,CASSLGVKDEQFF
-,17,-,TRBV4-3,TRBJ2-7,TGCGCCAGCAGCCAATCGACGGGCGTAACAGGCCTCTACGAGCAGTACTTC,CASSQSTGVTGLYEQYF
-,12,many,TRBV20-1,TRBJ1-2,TGCAGTGCTAGCTCCAGTGGTTCTGGCTACACCTTC,CSASSSGSGYTF
-,15,-,TRBV6-1,TRBJ2-7,TGTGCCAGCAGTTCAACCTCACTCGTTTCCTACGAGCAGTACTTC,CASSSTSLVSYEQYF
-,12,once,TRBV20-1,TRBJ2-1,TGCAGCGGGGGACCGCGAGGGAGGGAGCAGTTCTTC,CSGGPRGREQFF
TRBD2,16,many,TRBV7-2,TRBJ2-3,TGTGCCAGCAGCTTAGCGGCGGGAGTAGGCACAGATACGCAGTATTTT,CASSLAAGVGTDTQYF
-,12,many,TRBV6-1,TRBJ1-1,TGTGCCAGCAGAGCGACAGGCCGTGAAGCTTTCTTT,CASRATGREAFF
TRBD1,20,-,TRBV7-3,TRBJ1-3,TGTGCCAGCAGCTCGTTTCCCCGCCCCGGGACAGGCCTCTCTGGAAACACCATATATTTT,CASSSFPRPGTGLSGNTIYF
-,13,many,TRBV30,TRBJ1-1,TGTGCCTGGAGTGATGGGCAGGACCCTGAAGCTTTCTTT,CAWSDGQDPEAFF
-,16,many,TRBV4-3,TRBJ2-3,TGCGCCAGCAGCCAAGTAGGGCTGTCTAGCACAGATACGCAGTATTTT,CASSQVGLSSTDTQYF
-,14,few,TRBV27,TRBJ2-2,TGTGCCAGCTCATGGACTATGAACACCGGGGAGCTGTTTTTT,CASSWTMNTGELFF
TRBD2,17,few,TRBV29-1,TRBJ2-1,TGCAGGTACTTCGGGACTAGCGGGAGGGAGCGGGACAATGAGCAGTTCTTC,CRYFGTSGRERDNEQFF
TRBD2,14,-,TRBV6-1,TRBJ2-7,TGTGCCAGCAGTGAACGGCGGGAGGGCCCCGAGCAGTACTTC,CASSERREGPEQYF
-,15,many,TRBV12-3/TRBV12-4,TRBJ1-2,TGTGCCAGCAGTTTAGTCCCGGGGGGCGACTATGGCTACACCTTC,CASSLVPGGDYGYTF
TRBD2,17,-,TRBV5-6,TRBJ2-5,TGTGCCAGCAGCTTGTTTGGGCCTAGCGGAGGACAAGAGACCCAGTACTTC,CASSLFGPSGGQETQYF
-,16,many,TRBV10-3,TRBJ2-3,TGTGCCATCAGCACTACAGGAGCTACTAGCACAGATACGCAGTATTTT,CAISTTGATSTDTQYF
-,16,-,TRBV14,TRBJ2-5,TGTGCCAGCAGCCAAGATCTTTTGGCAGGCGGGGAGACCCAGTACTTC,CASSQDLLAGGETQYF
-,11,many,TRBV12-3/TRBV12-4,TRBJ2-7,TGTGCCAGCAGTTTCGGGACCGAGCAGTACTTC,CASSFGTEQYF
TRBD2,12,-,TRBV10-1,TRBJ2-1,TGCGCCAGCAGTGAACCTAGCGGGGCACAGTTCTTC,CASSEPSGAQFF
-,14,-,TRBV5-6,TRBJ2-7,TGTGCCAGCAGCCAGGCAGGGTTGAGCTTCGAGCAGTACTTC,CASSQAGLSFEQYF
TRBD2,15,-,TRBV2,TRBJ2-3,TGTGCCAGCAACCCTAGCGGGAGTGCTACAGATACGCAGTATTTT,CASNPSGSATDTQYF